This T cell receptor beta chain comes out of a study of cytomegalovirus exposure and HLA in healthy donors. Findings and limits, study-wide: Later analysis demonstrated an association between a missense DCLRE1C variant and TCR beta V- and J-gene trimming. Sequencing likely caused a cluster of highly shared sequence variants. The later analysis indicated that the majority of CMV-associated TCR beta chains appeared HLA-restricted.

Primers: 60 Vbeta forward and 13 Jbeta reverse. Method: immunoSEQ multiplex PCR; TCRdb's copy keeps in-frame clones and lacks some. This sample yields 150,000 to 200,000 clones, of which around two thirds are seen a single time; about 2.9% belongs to the top ten. The length of the CDR3 is 13 residues. The germline gives CDR1 KGHSH, CDR2 LQKENI. The ends were cut back, 2 bases at V and 4 bases at J, with 8 bases in the middle. Turning to this clone: What it binds is not known.

The chain employs TRBV18 and TRBJ1-1; the D gene is possibly TRBD1 (6 bases). This sequence originates from a man between 40 and 49 years old in good health and CMV-seronegative. What was sequenced was PBMCs. CDR3 protein: CASSPGGVTEAFF. The CDR3 DNA sequence: TGTGCCAGCTCACCAGGGGGCGTCACTGAAGCTTTCTTT.